This entry describes one TCR beta chain. The data were obtained in a study of T cells after somatic rescue of genetic block. The repertoire was sequenced with immunoSEQ multiplex PCR; TCRdb's copy has only in-frame clones and lacks some. In the table there are around 57,000 clones, approximately 96% of which are singletons. The germline CDR1 and CDR2 sequences are SGHRS and YFSETQ. The CDR3 has 14 residues. Trimming removed 0 bases at V and 6 bases at J, with 11 bases between. The source is a child under two years old. The chain combines TRBV5-1 with TRBJ2-3; no clear D. The sample taken for sequencing was peripheral blood mononuclear cells (PBMCs). The CDR3 is CASSLVGERDTQYF. CDR3 sequence (DNA): TGCGCCAGCAGCTTGGTCGGTGAAAGGGATACGCAGTATTTT.